This TCR beta chain was captured in a study of response to subunit inactivated influenza vaccine. TCRdb re-analysed the RT-PCR reads in MiXCR, keeping a single row per CDR3 protein. The top ten clones hold less than 4% of a sample with hundreds of thousands of distinct CDR3 sequences, approximately 15% of them seen once. Points from the study as a whole: It was suggested by the authors that few new T cells are recruited by each seasonal influenza vaccination.

The length of the CDR3 is 15 residues. Per germline, CDR1 SGHNT and CDR2 YYREEE (reference sequence). The ends lost 1 base at V and 7 bases at J; junction bases unmatched: 7. This clonotype was seen more than once but under ten times. Its antigen is undetermined. Here the sequenced sample was CD4+ T cells sorted from PBMCs, taken 23 to 25 months after vaccination. The gene calls are TRBV5-4 and TRBJ2-2, with 7 bases that match TRBD2. The receptor's source is a man aged 50-75 years who received an inactivated influenza vaccine. In DNA form, the CDR3 reads TGTGCCAGCAGCTTGAACGGGAGGCCTGGCGGGGAGCTGTTTTTT. This encodes CASSLNGRPGGELFF. Filled out from reference TRBV5-4 and TRBJ2-2, the complete variable domain reads ETGVTQSPTHLIKTRGQQVTLRCSSQSGHNTVSWYQQALGQGPQFIFQYYREEENGRGNFPPRFSGLQFPNYSSELNVNALELDDSALYLCASSLNGRPGGELFFGEGSRLTVL.